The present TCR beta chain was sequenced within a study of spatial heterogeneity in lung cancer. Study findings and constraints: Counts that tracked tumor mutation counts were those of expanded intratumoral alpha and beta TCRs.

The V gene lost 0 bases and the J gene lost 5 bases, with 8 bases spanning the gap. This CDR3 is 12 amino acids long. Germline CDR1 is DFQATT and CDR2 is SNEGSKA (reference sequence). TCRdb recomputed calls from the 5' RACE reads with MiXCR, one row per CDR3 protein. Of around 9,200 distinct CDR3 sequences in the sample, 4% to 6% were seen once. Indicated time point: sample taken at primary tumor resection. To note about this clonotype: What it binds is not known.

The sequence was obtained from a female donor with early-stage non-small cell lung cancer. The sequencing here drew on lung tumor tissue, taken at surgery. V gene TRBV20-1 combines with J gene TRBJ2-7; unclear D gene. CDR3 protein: CSARDIGHEQYF. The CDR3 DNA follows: TGCAGTGCTAGAGATATTGGACACGAGCAGTACTTC.